The 32 T cell receptor beta chains below were found in one sample sequenced in a study of blood T cell repertoires in COVID-19. Sequenced by immunoSEQ multiplex PCR; TCRdb stores in-frame clones only, minus some. This sample has some 200,000 clones, with about four fifths found just once. The sequenced sample consisted of peripheral blood. These receptor sequences come from a woman aged 60-75 years with acute or convalescent COVID-19.

The chain carries TRBV19 and TRBJ1-4; 8 bases line up with TRBD1. This CDR3 is 15 amino acids long. J lost 3 bases, V lost 6 bases, and 6 bases had no gene match. The germline CDR1 and CDR2 sequences are LNHDA and SQIVND (reference sequence). Written as DNA, the CDR3 is TGTGCCAGTAGCAGGGGGCGCGGGGCTAATGAAAAACTGTTTTTT. Translation gives CASSRGRGANEKLFF.

The chain carries TRBV27 and TRBJ2-7, with 7 bases identical to TRBD1. Looked up from germline, CDR1 is MNHEY and CDR2 is SMNVEV (reference sequence). The CDR3 contains 18 residues. J lost 0 bases, V lost 0 bases, and 11 bases had no gene match. Written as DNA, the CDR3 is TGTGCCAGCAGTTTATCTTTCTCAACAGGGGACCTCTCCTACGAGCAGTACTTC. Its translation: CASSLSFSTGDLSYEQYF.

This chain links TRBV9 with TRBJ2-3; 11 nucleotides align to TRBD2. V lost 4 bases to trimming and J lost 5 bases; unmatched junction nucleotides: 9. In germline, CDR1 is SGDLS, CDR2 YYNGEE. The CDR3 is 16 amino acids. The CDR3 region has the DNA TGTGCCAGCAGCCCCCGGCTAGCGGGGGGAGTAGATACGCAGTATTTT. Protein product: CASSPRLAGGVDTQYF.

The genes are TRBV6-1 and TRBJ1-5; D call uncertain. This CDR3 comprises 14 residues. The V gene lost 0 bases and the J gene lost 4 bases, with 7 bases spanning the gap. CDR1 and CDR2 from the germline V gene are MNHNS and SASEGT. CDR3 amino acids: CASSEARVNQPQHF. The CDR3 region has the DNA TGTGCCAGCAGTGAAGCGCGGGTGAATCAGCCCCAGCATTTT.

Details on this clone: One junction end disagrees with the germline gene, perhaps due to a read error. The rearrangement links TRBV7-2 to TRBJ1-1; D not certain. The CDR3 contains 13 residues. Germline V gene data show CDR1 as SGHTA and CDR2 as FQGNSA. CDR3 residues: CASSSSWNSEAFF. Here the CDR3 DNA reads TGTGCCAGCAGCTCAAGTTGGAACAGTGAAGCTTTCTTT.

With regard to this clone: The sample holds other DNA sequences that translate to the same CDR3. The CDR3 region has the DNA TGTGCCAGCAGTAACACACCCAACACTGAAGCTTTCTTT. This gives the protein CASSNTPNTEAFF. This chain uses TRBV12-3 or TRBV12-4 with TRBJ1-1; unclear D gene. This CDR3 comprises 13 residues. Trimming pared 5 bases from V and 2 bases from J, leaving 9 bases between.

The chain couples TRBV18 to TRBJ1-1; D is perhaps TRBD1 (5 bases). The CDR3 sequence is 14 residues long. Between the trimmed V and J ends, which lost 0 bases and 6 bases, there was a span of 11 bases. CDR1 KGHSH and CDR2 LQKENI come from the germline V gene. The CDR3 nucleotides are TGTGCCAGCTCACCACCTTCTACAGGAGCTGAAGCTTTCTTT. This sequence encodes CASSPPSTGAEAFF.

On this clone itself: This same CDR3 is encoded by further DNA sequences in the sample. J is TRBJ2-6 and V is TRBV9, with a tentative D call TRBD2 (5 bases). V was trimmed by 0 bases and J by 1 base, leaving 5 bases between them. Germline V CDR1 and CDR2: SGDLS, YYNGEE. This CDR3 spans 15 amino acids. The CDR3 reads CASSVAGSGANVLTF. CDR3 DNA sequence: TGTGCCAGCAGCGTAGCGGGGTCTGGGGCCAACGTCCTGACTTTC.

The chain couples TRBV7-3 to TRBJ2-1; no definite D call. Per the germline V gene, CDR1 is SGHTA and CDR2 is FQGTGA. CDR3 length: 13 residues. V lost 0 bases and J lost 7, with 7 bases in between. CDR3 in amino acids: CASSLTRRNEQFF. DNA of the CDR3: TGTGCCAGCAGCTTAACGAGAAGAAATGAGCAGTTCTTC.

V usage is TRBV19 and J usage is TRBJ1-1; 9 bases fit TRBD1. This CDR3 is 15 amino acids long. With V trimmed by 5 bases and J by 4 bases, 8 bases remained unmatched. The germline V gene has CDR1 LNHDA and CDR2 SQIVND (reference sequence). The CDR3 loop is CASSVPGDRVTEAFF. The CDR3 bases are TGTGCCAGTAGTGTGCCCGGGGACAGGGTCACTGAAGCTTTCTTT.

In its sample, this clone was seen once. The genes are TRBV5-1 and TRBJ1-5, with TRBD1 matching over 7 bases. The junction had 8 bases not matched to a gene; V was cut back by 7 bases and J by 4 bases. This CDR3 spans 14 amino acids. Germline lookup yields CDR1 SGHRS and CDR2 YFSETQ. This CDR3 is CASSTGTANQPQHF. The CDR3 bases are TGCGCCAGCTCCACCGGGACAGCAAATCAGCCCCAGCATTTT.

The chain uses TRBV7-2 and TRBJ2-4, with 11 bases that match TRBD2. V was pared by 1 base and J by 0 bases, with 5 bases of the junction left unmatched. Germline V gene sequence: CDR1 SGHTA, CDR2 FQGNSA. The CDR3 sequence is 18 residues long. CDR3: CASSLESLAGGAKNIQYF. In DNA form, the CDR3 reads TGTGCCAGCAGCTTAGAATCCCTAGCGGGGGGAGCCAAAAACATTCAGTACTTC.

J is TRBJ2-1 and V is TRBV30, with 8 bases identical to TRBD2. This CDR3 has 16 residues. In germline, CDR1 is GTSNPN, CDR2 SVGIG (reference sequence). Trimming removed 2 bases from V and 0 bases from J; junction bases left unmatched: 6. The CDR3 region is CAWSSGGGRSYNEQFF. The CDR3 bases are TGTGCCTGGAGTAGCGGGGGTGGCCGCTCCTACAATGAGCAGTTCTTC.

This chain uses TRBV6-5 with TRBJ1-1; D gene unclear. CDR3 length: 15 amino acids. Germline CDR1 reads MNHEY; CDR2 reads SVGAGI. Trimming cost V 0 bases and J 0 bases, with 8 bases left between them. In nucleotides, the CDR3 is TGTGCCAGCAGTTACTCGAGAGGAGTGAACACTGAAGCTTTCTTT. Amino acids: CASSYSRGVNTEAFF.

This clone was recorded once. V and J are TRBV7-2 and TRBJ2-5, with D possibly TRBD2 on 5 matching bases. The CDR3 extends over 13 amino acids. The V gene's germline CDR1 is SGHTA and CDR2 FQGNSA. V lost 1 base to trimming and J lost 4 bases, with 7 bases between them. This CDR3 is CASSLGELETQYF. As DNA, the CDR3 is TGTGCCAGCAGCTTAGGGGAGTTAGAGACCCAGTACTTC.

This clone has more than one count but fewer than ten. The J gene is TRBJ1-5, the V gene TRBV5-1; 8 positions agree with TRBD1. CDR1 SGHRS and CDR2 YFSETQ come from the germline V gene. Trimming at V came to 1 base and at J to 5 bases, leaving 5 bases not matched to a gene. The CDR3 loop spans 15 amino acids. The CDR3 protein is CASSLYGTGDQPQHF. Here the CDR3 DNA reads TGCGCCAGCAGCTTGTATGGGACAGGCGATCAGCCCCAGCATTTT. The full variable domain, rest sourced from reference TRBV5-1 and TRBJ1-5, is KAGVTQTPRYLIKTRGQQVTLSCSPISGHRSVSWYQQTPGQGLQFLFEYFSETQRNKGNFPGRFSGRQFSNSRSEMNVSTLELGDSALYLCASSLYGTGDQPQHFGDGTRLSIL.

CDR3: CSVRADSTDTQYF. The CDR3 nucleotides read TGCAGCGTCAGAGCGGACAGCACAGATACGCAGTATTTT. The chain carries TRBV29-1 and TRBJ2-3, with D possibly being TRBD2 (5 bases). The germline V gene encodes CDR1 SQVTM and CDR2 ANQGSEA. The CDR3 length is 13 residues. V dropped 6 bases and J dropped 0 bases, with 10 bases sitting between them.

The gene calls are TRBV30 and TRBJ1-4; 8 positions match TRBD1. CDR3 length: 15 residues. Germline V gene lookup returns CDR1 GTSNPN and CDR2 SVGIG (reference sequence). V lost 6 bases and J lost 0; bases outside the gene matches: 6. CDR3 protein: CACRQGTTTNEKLFF. The CDR3 nucleotides are TGTGCCTGTCGACAGGGGACCACAACTAATGAAAAACTGTTTTTT.

The chain uses TRBV30 and TRBJ1-4; the D is unclear. Deletions cut 0 bases from V and 8 bases from J, with 13 bases between. The CDR3 is 14 amino acids. Per germline, CDR1 GTSNPN and CDR2 SVGIG (reference sequence). As DNA, the CDR3 is TGTGCCTGGAGTGTACTGAAGAGCGGAGAAAAACTGTTTTTT. This gives the protein CAWSVLKSGEKLFF.

This clone was detected only a few times. The chain joins TRBV5-6 to TRBJ1-2, with TRBD1 as a possible D gene (6 bases). The CDR3 totals 15 residues. Trimming removed 4 bases at V and 1 base at J, with 14 bases between. From germline, CDR1 is SGHDT and CDR2 YYEEEE. The CDR3 loop is CASSQKTGGNYGYTF. CDR3 coding DNA: TGTGCCAGCAGCCAAAAGACAGGAGGTAACTATGGCTACACCTTC.

V is TRBV9 and J is TRBJ2-7; D is uncertain. Germline values: CDR1 SGDLS, CDR2 YYNGEE. V was cut by 0 bases and J by 6 bases, with 10 bases left in between. The CDR3 loop spans 13 amino acids. CDR3 sequence reads: CASSVAPRLEQYF. The CDR3 DNA is TGTGCCAGCAGCGTAGCTCCCAGACTCGAGCAGTACTTC.

This clone has a handful of counts. The gene calls are TRBV4-3 and TRBJ1-1, with a weak D call TRBD1 (5 bases). The CDR3 is made up of 14 amino acids. Germline CDR1 and CDR2: LGHNA and YSLEER. The V end lost 1 base, the J end lost 6 bases, and 12 bases lay between the germline ends. The CDR3 protein is CASSQGRGESEAFF. As DNA, the CDR3 is TGCGCCAGCAGCCAAGGACGGGGGGAGTCTGAAGCTTTCTTT.

The V call is TRBV11-2, the J call TRBJ2-5; TRBD2 matches 7 bases. V shed 2 bases and J 9 bases; nucleotides not matched to a gene: 12. The CDR3 has 15 amino acids. The germline gives CDR1 SGHAT, CDR2 FQNNGV. CDR3: CASSLLIRGAGAQYF. Written as DNA, the CDR3 is TGTGCCAGCAGCTTATTAATTAGGGGCGCGGGGGCCCAGTACTTC. The complete variable domain, with remaining parts taken from reference TRBV11-2 and TRBJ2-5, reads EAGVAQSPRYKIIEKRQSVAFWCNPISGHATLYWYQQILGQGPKLLIQFQNNGVVDDSQLPKDRFSAERLKGVDSTLKIQPAKLEDSAVYLCASSLLIRGAGAQYFGPGTRLLVL.

V and J are TRBV11-2 and TRBJ1-2; 8 nucleotides line up with TRBD1. V trimming: 4 bases; J trimming: 5 bases; junction bases outside the gene matches: 9. The CDR3 length is 15 residues. Germline assignment: CDR1 SGHAT and CDR2 FQNNGV. The CDR3 loop reads CASSSTVTGVYGYTF. The CDR3 bases are TGTGCCAGCAGCTCAACAGTGACAGGGGTGTATGGCTACACCTTC.

The chain recombines TRBV2 with TRBJ1-1; D may be TRBD1 (5 bases). CDR1 SNHLY and CDR2 FYNNEI come from the germline V gene. V was pared by 4 bases and J by 5 bases, with 14 bases between. The CDR3 totals 14 residues. This chain's CDR3 is CASSAELGGTEAFF. Here the CDR3 DNA reads TGTGCCAGCAGTGCGGAGCTCGGGGGGACTGAAGCTTTCTTT.

V usage is TRBV30 and J usage is TRBJ1-1; D uncertain. This CDR3 region has 14 residues. V dropped 0 bases and J dropped 8 bases, with 16 bases sitting between them. Germline CDR1 GTSNPN, CDR2 SVGIG (reference sequence). CDR3 DNA sequence: TGTGCCTGGAGTGTATCCTCGGGTACTCCCGAAGCTTTCTTT. It codes for CAWSVSSGTPEAFF.

The gene calls are TRBV4-1 and TRBJ1-5; possibly TRBD1 for D (5 bases). This CDR3 spans 14 amino acids. The V and J ends lost 4 bases and 7 bases respectively, with 14 bases between them. Per germline, CDR1 MGHRA and CDR2 YSYEKL. CDR3 protein: CASSRTRGLQPQHF. Written as DNA, the CDR3 is TGCGCCAGCAGCCGGACCCGGGGGTTACAGCCCCAGCATTTT.

The genes are TRBV15 and TRBJ1-3, with 9 bases fitting TRBD1. This CDR3 contains 19 residues. The ends lost 5 bases at V and 0 bases at J; junction bases unmatched: 14. CDR1 is LNHNV and CDR2 is YYDKDF in the germline V gene (reference sequence). The CDR3 DNA reads TGTGCCACCAGCGGGGGGGGACAGGGAACCCCTCTCTCTGGAAACACCATATATTTT. Amino acids: CATSGGGQGTPLSGNTIYF.

The gene calls are TRBV3-1 (or the pseudogene TRBV3-2) and TRBJ1-1, with D unclear. Germline CDR1 reads LGHDT; CDR2 reads YNNKEL (reference sequence). This CDR3 has 16 residues. V shed 1 base and J shed 0 bases, with 12 bases lying between them. DNA for the CDR3: TGTGCCAGCAGCCAAGGTGGGAGAGTGATGAACACTGAAGCTTTCTTT. Its translation is CASSQGGRVMNTEAFF.

This sequence joins TRBV6-1 and TRBJ2-7, with D possibly TRBD1 on 7 matching bases. The length of the CDR3 is 15 residues. The germline CDR1 and CDR2 sequences are MNHNS and SASEGT. V was clipped by 3 bases and J by 0 bases, with 12 bases between them. The CDR3 sequence: CASSDAGQSSYEQYF. CDR3 sequence (DNA): TGTGCCAGCAGTGATGCGGGACAGAGCTCCTACGAGCAGTACTTC.

The CDR3 region has the DNA TGTGCCAGTAGTATTAGTCAGGCGGCGGGTTCTTATGGCTACACCTTC. This translates into CASSISQAAGSYGYTF. The chain carries TRBV19 and TRBJ1-2, with D unclear. Deletions cut 3 bases from V and 5 bases from J, with 19 bases between. CDR1 is LNHDA and CDR2 is SQIVND in the germline V gene (reference sequence). The CDR3 is 16 residues long.

The rearrangement links TRBV5-4 to TRBJ2-1, with a tentative D call TRBD2 (6 bases). V was pared by 4 bases and J by 5 bases, with 16 bases between. CDR1 SGHNT and CDR2 YYREEE come from the germline V gene (reference sequence). This CDR3 region has 15 residues. The CDR3 DNA reads TGTGCCAGCAGCACGGCAGCTAGCGTCGACAATGAGCAGTTCTTC. Protein: CASSTAASVDNEQFF.